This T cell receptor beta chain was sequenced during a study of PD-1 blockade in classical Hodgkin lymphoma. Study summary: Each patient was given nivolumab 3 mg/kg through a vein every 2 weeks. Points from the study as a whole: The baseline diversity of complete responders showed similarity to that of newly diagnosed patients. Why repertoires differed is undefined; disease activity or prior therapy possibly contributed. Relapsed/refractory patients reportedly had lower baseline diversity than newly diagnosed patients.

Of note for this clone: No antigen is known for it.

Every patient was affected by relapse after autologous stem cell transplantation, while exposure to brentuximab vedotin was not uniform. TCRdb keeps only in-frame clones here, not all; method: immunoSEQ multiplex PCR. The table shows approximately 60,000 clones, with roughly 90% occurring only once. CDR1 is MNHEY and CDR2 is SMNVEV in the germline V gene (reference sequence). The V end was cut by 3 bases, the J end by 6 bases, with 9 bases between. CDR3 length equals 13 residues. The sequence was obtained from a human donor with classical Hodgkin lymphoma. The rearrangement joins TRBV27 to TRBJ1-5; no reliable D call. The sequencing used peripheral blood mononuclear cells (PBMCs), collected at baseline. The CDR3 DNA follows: TGTGCCAGCAGTTTGTCTGTGGTTCAGCCCCAGCATTTT. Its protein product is CASSLSVVQPQHF.